What follows are 9 T cell receptor beta chains derived from one specimen sequenced in a study of T-cell reconstitution after alpha-beta-depleted transplantation in children. Researchers prepared the TCRbeta library using unique molecular identifiers, the study reports. TCRdb itself ran the PCR reads through MiXCR, one entry per CDR3 protein. The data contain fewer than 700,000 distinct CDR3 sequences, 10% to 15% of them singletons. The material sequenced was PBMCs, mostly from graft donor cells, taken 360 days after TCRalphabeta/CD19-depleted stem cell transplant. These receptors all come from a male patient younger than 18 who had a stem cell transplant for acute myeloid leukemia, so the T cells may come from the graft donor.

This chain joins TRBV29-1 and TRBJ2-5; TRBD2 agrees at 8 bases. Germline V gene data show CDR1 as SQVTM and CDR2 as ANQGSEA. The CDR3 is made up of 15 amino acids. The J segment lost 1 base and the V segment lost 4 bases, leaving 8 bases of the junction unmatched. The CDR3 here is CSVGFLLAAQETQYF. The CDR3 DNA reads as TGCAGCGTTGGATTTCTACTAGCGGCCCAAGAGACCCAGTACTTC.

V and J are TRBV5-6 and TRBJ2-7, with D hard to call. The CDR3 consists of 11 residues. The germline V gene encodes CDR1 SGHDT and CDR2 YYEEEE. The V end was cut by 2 bases, the J end by 7 bases, with 7 bases between. Here the CDR3 DNA reads TGTGCCAGCAGCTTCCGGATGGAGCAGTACTTC. Translation: CASSFRMEQYF.

The chain is built from TRBV9 and TRBJ2-5, with D tentatively TRBD1 (5 bases). The CDR3 length is 15 residues. Germline CDR1 is SGDLS and CDR2 is YYNGEE. Trimming pared 4 bases from V and 0 bases from J, leaving 13 bases between. CDR3 DNA: TGTGCCAGCAGCCCTAACGGACACGACCAAGAGACCCAGTACTTC. This gives the protein CASSPNGHDQETQYF.

This clonotype was seen at least ten times. This chain connects TRBV5-1 to TRBJ2-1; D gene unclear. CDR1 and CDR2 from the germline V gene are SGHRS and YFSETQ. V lost 4 bases and J 9 bases, leaving 11 bases between the germline ends. The CDR3 runs to 12 residues. This CDR3 is CASSRDTGEQFF. CDR3 coding DNA: TGCGCCAGCAGCCGCGATACCGGTGAGCAGTTCTTC.

J is TRBJ2-7 and V is TRBV4-3, with 10 bases fitting TRBD1. The CDR3 runs to 17 residues. Trimming at V came to 0 bases and at J to 1 base, leaving 6 bases not matched to a gene. Germline CDR1 is LGHNA and CDR2 is YSLEER. The CDR3: CASSQDRGDRGSYEQYF. Written as DNA, the CDR3 is TGCGCCAGCAGCCAAGATCGAGGGGACAGGGGTTCCTACGAGCAGTACTTC.

The table lists this clonotype with many counts. The chain links TRBV24-1 to TRBJ2-1; D unclear. Germline V gene lookup returns CDR1 KGHDR and CDR2 SFDVKD. Trimming pared 9 bases from V and 4 bases from J, leaving 6 bases between. This CDR3 comprises 11 residues. The CDR3 loop is CATSGYNEQFF. CDR3 in DNA: TGTGCCACCTCCGGGTACAATGAGCAGTTCTTC.

This chain connects TRBV29-1 to TRBJ2-7, with a weak D call TRBD1 (5 bases). The V end was cut by 3 bases, the J end by 0 bases, with 12 bases between. The CDR3 consists of 14 residues. Germline V gene sequence: CDR1 SQVTM, CDR2 ANQGSEA. CDR3 amino acids: CSVEVTDSSYEQYF. CDR3 nucleotides: TGCAGCGTTGAGGTGACCGACAGCTCCTACGAGCAGTACTTC.

This clonotype was detected ten times or more. CDR3 DNA sequence: TGTGCCAGCAGCTCGCTAGCGGGCCCGGGTACCGGGGAGCTGTTTTTT. Its translation: CASSSLAGPGTGELFF. The V and J genes are TRBV5-5 and TRBJ2-2; 8 bases line up with TRBD2. V gave up 3 bases and J gave up 5 bases; unmatched junction bases: 9. Looked up from germline, CDR1 is SGHKS and CDR2 is YYEKEE (reference sequence). The CDR3 is 16 residues long.

This rearrangement joins TRBV7-2 to TRBJ2-1, with TRBD2 matching 11 bases. V gave up 0 bases and J gave up 3 bases; unmatched junction bases: 13. The CDR3 extends over 20 amino acids. Germline V gene lookup returns CDR1 SGHTA and CDR2 FQGNSA. The CDR3 spells CASSLASVAGGPRVYNEQFF. For the CDR3, the DNA is TGTGCCAGCAGCTTAGCGTCCGTAGCGGGAGGGCCTCGAGTCTACAATGAGCAGTTCTTC.